This T cell receptor (beta chain) is from a study of blood T cell repertoires in COVID-19. The method was immunoSEQ multiplex PCR; TCRdb's version includes in-frame clones alone and lacks a portion of them. The table includes a few hundred thousand clones, 85% detected once. Per germline, CDR1 SGHRS and CDR2 YFSETQ. V was pared by 0 bases and J by 6 bases, with 8 bases of the junction left unmatched. The CDR3 has 16 residues. The receptor was isolated from a woman under 30 with acute or convalescent COVID-19. Sequences were obtained from peripheral blood. V and J are TRBV5-1 and TRBJ1-2; 10 nucleotides agree with TRBD1. CDR3 nucleotide sequence: TGCGCCAGCAGCTTGGACGGATGGACAGGGGGGAATGGCTACACCTTC. Protein: CASSLDGWTGGNGYTF.